This T cell receptor beta chain was found in a study of Graves' ophthalmopathy and Graves' hyperthyroidism. Findings and caveats of the study: Most expanded clonotypes from thyroid (those above 0.001 frequency) were also found in blood.

PBMCs had their origin in fresh peripheral blood (approximately 9.9 ml). Trimming pared 5 bases from V and 1 base from J, leaving 18 bases between. The CDR3 is 17 residues long. Germline lookup yields CDR1 SEHNR and CDR2 FQNEAQ (reference sequence). This clonotype came up a few times. What it binds is not known. Scientists amplified the TCR beta CDR3 regions from RNA transcripts. RT-PCR in the first round used HTBI primers; a second-round multiplex PCR followed. A single record per CDR3 protein comes from TCRdb applying MiXCR to the multiplex PCR reads. Of 450,000 or so distinct CDR3 sequences listed, 14% are singletons.

The sequenced sample consisted of blood. This receptor was identified in a woman aged 30 to 39 with Graves' ophthalmopathy. The V gene is TRBV7-9, the J gene TRBJ2-4; a weak D match, TRBD2 (7 bases). CDR3 sequence reads: CASSPNYGGPAKNIQYF. DNA of the CDR3: TGTGCCAGCAGCCCAAACTACGGGGGGCCCGCCAAAAACATTCAGTACTTC. Full variable domain (outside the CDR3, taken from reference TRBV7-9 and TRBJ2-4): DTGVSQNPRHKITKRGQNVTFRCDPISEHNRLYWYRQTLGQGPEFLTYFQNEAQLEKSRLLSDRFSAERPKGSFSTLEIQRTEQGDSAMYLCASSPNYGGPAKNIQYFGAGTRLSVL.